Listed below are T cell receptor beta chains from one sample, sequenced in a study of beta chain features in type 1 diabetes. This table comes from immunoSEQ multiplex PCR, and its TCRdb copy is limited to in-frame clones, with some not included. Of 450,000 to 550,000 clones in the sample, roughly 31% were seen once. Sequenced: naive CD4+ T cells from blood. The receptor source for this set is a man younger than 30 in good health. Both conserved end residues are part of each CDR3. The D gene is left open where the match is weak. Rows give clone size only sometimes, using once, few, many, or a class for an expanded clone.

clone_size d_call j_call v_call cdr3_nt cdr3_aa
few TRBD1 TRBJ1-4 TRBV29-1 TGCAGCGCCGCGGACAGGGCTAATGAAAAACTGTTTTTT CSAADRANEKLFF
. TRBD2 TRBJ2-7 TRBV7-3 TGTGCCAGCAGCTTCACTAGCGGGAGCTCCTACGAGCAGTACTTC CASSFTSGSSYEQYF
. . TRBJ2-3 TRBV5-1 TGCGCCAGCAGCTTGAGGGTGTCGCGGGATAGCACAGATACGCAGTATTTT CASSLRVSRDSTDTQYF
. TRBD2 TRBJ2-1 TRBV14 TGTGCCAGCAGCCAAGTTGGGACTAGCGGTGAGCAGTTCTTC CASSQVGTSGEQFF
few . TRBJ1-1 TRBV30 TGTGCCTGGAGTGTGAAGGGGGGCACTGAAGCTTTCTTT CAWSVKGGTEAFF
few . TRBJ2-1 TRBV7-2 TGTGCCAGCAGCTTAGAGCTGGGGTCCTACAATGAGCAGTTCTTC CASSLELGSYNEQFF
. TRBD2 TRBJ2-2 TRBV5-1 TGCGCCAGCAGCCCCCCAGCTAGCGGGAGGAACACCGGGGAGCTGTTTTTT CASSPPASGRNTGELFF
. . TRBJ2-7 TRBV29-1 TGCAGCGTTGCGGACGCCTCCTACGAGCAGTACTTC CSVADASYEQYF
. . TRBJ2-3 TRBV28 TGTGCCAGCAGTTCCAGGGCCAGAGATACGCAGTATTTT CASSSRARDTQYF
. . TRBJ2-7 TRBV28 TGTGCCAGCAGTTCTGGTGGCTCCTACGAGCAGTACTTC CASSSGGSYEQYF
few . TRBJ2-7 TRBV20-1 TGCAGTGCTACCCCCACCTACGAGCAGTACTTC CSATPTYEQYF